These T cell receptor beta chains were read from a single sample in a study of shared clonotypes between healthy human individuals. Some clones are missing from TCRdb's copy, which holds only in-frame ones; the method was immunoSEQ multiplex PCR. The data show around 2,000,000 clones, roughly 94% seen once. The sample consisted of naive CD4+ T cells sorted from blood. The receptors originated from a man between 18 and 35 years old in good health. Both conserved end residues are part of each CDR3. A D gene is named only where the DNA matches it firmly. Clone size is given for some rows only: seen once, a few or many times, or a class if the clone is expanded.

j_gene | d_gene | abundance | v_gene | CDR3nt | CDR3aa
TRBJ1-3 | TRBD1 | . | TRBV29-1 | TGCAGCGTGGTAGGACAGGGGAGTCCTGGAAACACCATATATTTT | CSVVGQGSPGNTIYF
TRBJ2-2 | . | . | TRBV5-1 | TGCGCCAGCAGCGTGCAGGGATCCGGGGAGCTGTTTTTT | CASSVQGSGELFF
TRBJ1-1 | . | . | TRBV5-6 | TGTGCCAGCAGCCTGGGGCATCCGAACACTGAAGCTTTCTTT | CASSLGHPNTEAFF
TRBJ2-7 | . | . | TRBV7-9 | TGTGCCAGCAGCCGCGGACCAGAGAGTCCCGAGCAGTACTTC | CASSRGPESPEQYF
TRBJ1-1 | TRBD1 | . | TRBV6-5 | TGTGCCAGCAGTTACTCCCTGACAGGGATCACTGAAGCTTTCTTT | CASSYSLTGITEAFF
TRBJ1-1 | . | . | TRBV18 | TGTGCCAGCTCACCAGTCATGAACACTGAAGCTTTCTTT | CASSPVMNTEAFF
TRBJ1-2 | TRBD1 | . | TRBV6-5 | TGTGCCAGCAGGACAGGGTATGGCTACACCTTC | CASRTGYGYTF
TRBJ2-3 | . | . | TRBV9 | TGTGCCAGCAGCGTAGGGGGGCGGGGCACAGATACGCAGTATTTT | CASSVGGRGTDTQYF
TRBJ2-4 | TRBD1 | . | TRBV2 | TGTGCCAGCAGTGGACAGGGGGATGTGTCCTTC | CASSGQGDVSF
TRBJ1-1 | . | . | TRBV7-2 | TGTGCCAGCAGCTTCAGGGGACCCCTGAACACTGAAGCTTTCTTT | CASSFRGPLNTEAFF
TRBJ1-1 | . | once | TRBV6-5 | TGTGCCAGCAGTGTGCGGGTCGGCACTGAAGCTTTCTTT | CASSVRVGTEAFF
TRBJ2-7 | TRBD2 | . | TRBV27 | TGTGCCAGCAGTCCTCGGGAGGCGGCCCACTACGAGCAGTACTTC | CASSPREAAHYEQYF
TRBJ2-2 | . | . | TRBV4-1 | TGCGCCAGCAGCCAAGATTTGGCCAGAAACACCGGGGAGCTGTTTTTT | CASSQDLARNTGELFF